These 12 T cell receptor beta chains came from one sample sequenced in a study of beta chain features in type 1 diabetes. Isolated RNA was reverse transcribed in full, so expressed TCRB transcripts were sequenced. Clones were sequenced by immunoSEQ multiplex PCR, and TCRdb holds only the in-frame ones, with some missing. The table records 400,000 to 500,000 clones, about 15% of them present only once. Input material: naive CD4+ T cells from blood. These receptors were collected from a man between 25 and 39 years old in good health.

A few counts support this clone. CDR3 in DNA: TGTGCCAGTTCGGAATACAATGAGCAGTTCTTC. It is translated as CASSEYNEQFF. This chain connects TRBV19 to TRBJ2-1; unclear D gene. V lost 8 bases to trimming and J lost 4 bases, with 6 bases between them. From germline, CDR1 is LNHDA and CDR2 SQIVND (reference sequence). The CDR3 contains 11 residues.

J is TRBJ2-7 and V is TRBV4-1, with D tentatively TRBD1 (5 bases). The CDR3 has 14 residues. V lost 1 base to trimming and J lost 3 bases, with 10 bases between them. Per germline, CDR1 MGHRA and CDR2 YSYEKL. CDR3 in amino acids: CASSQVQVFYEQYF. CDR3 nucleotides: TGCGCCAGCAGCCAAGTACAGGTTTTCTACGAGCAGTACTTC.

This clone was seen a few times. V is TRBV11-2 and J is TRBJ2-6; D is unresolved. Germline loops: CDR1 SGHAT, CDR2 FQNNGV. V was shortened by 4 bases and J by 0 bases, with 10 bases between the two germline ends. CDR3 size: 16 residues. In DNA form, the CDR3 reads TGTGCCAGCAGCTCCTATCGGAGCTCTGGGGCCAACGTCCTGACTTTC. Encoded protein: CASSSYRSSGANVLTF.

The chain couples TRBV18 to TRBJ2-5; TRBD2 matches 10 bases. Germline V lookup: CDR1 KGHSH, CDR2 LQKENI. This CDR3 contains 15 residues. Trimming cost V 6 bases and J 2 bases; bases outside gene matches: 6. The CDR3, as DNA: TGTGCCAGCTCTTTGGCTAGCGGGAGTCAAGAGACCCAGTACTTC. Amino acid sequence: CASSLASGSQETQYF.

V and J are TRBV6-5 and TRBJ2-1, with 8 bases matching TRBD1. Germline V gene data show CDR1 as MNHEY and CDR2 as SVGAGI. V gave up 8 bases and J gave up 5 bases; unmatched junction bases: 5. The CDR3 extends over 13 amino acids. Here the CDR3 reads CASGGTGHNEQFF. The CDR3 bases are TGTGCCAGCGGGGGGACAGGACACAATGAGCAGTTCTTC.

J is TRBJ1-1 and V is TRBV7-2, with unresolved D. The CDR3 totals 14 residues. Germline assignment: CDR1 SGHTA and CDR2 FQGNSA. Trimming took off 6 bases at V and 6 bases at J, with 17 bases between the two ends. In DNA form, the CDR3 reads TGTGCCAGCAGACTCGCGGCGGGAGTCCCTGAAGCTTTCTTT. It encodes CASRLAAGVPEAFF. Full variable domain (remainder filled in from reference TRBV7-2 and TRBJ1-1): GAGVSQSPSNKVTEKGKDVELRCDPISGHTALYWYRQSLGQGLEFLIYFQGNSAPDKSGLPSDRFSAERTGGSVSTLTIQRTQQEDSAVYLCASRLAAGVPEAFFGQGTRLTVV.

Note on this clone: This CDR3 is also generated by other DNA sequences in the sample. CDR3 protein: CSAAGETQYF. In DNA form, the CDR3 reads TGCAGTGCCGCCGGGGAGACCCAGTACTTC. The genes are TRBV20-1 and TRBJ2-5; D remains unclear. The CDR3 length is 10 residues. Trimming removed 6 bases at V and 5 bases at J, with 7 bases between. The germline V gene has CDR1 DFQATT and CDR2 SNEGSKA (reference sequence).

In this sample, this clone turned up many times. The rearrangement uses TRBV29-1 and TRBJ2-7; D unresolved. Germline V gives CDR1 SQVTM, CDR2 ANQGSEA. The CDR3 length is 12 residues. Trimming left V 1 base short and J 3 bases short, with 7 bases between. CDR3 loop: CSVEGGNYEQYF. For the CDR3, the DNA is TGCAGCGTTGAAGGAGGTAACTACGAGCAGTACTTC.

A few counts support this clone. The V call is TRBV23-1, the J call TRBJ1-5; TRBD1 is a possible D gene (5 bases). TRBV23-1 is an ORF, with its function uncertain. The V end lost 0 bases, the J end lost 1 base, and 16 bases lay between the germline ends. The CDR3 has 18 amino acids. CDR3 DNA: TGCGCCAGCAGTCAATCCCTGGAGTCCAGGGAAAGCAATCAGCCCCAGCATTTT. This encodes CASSQSLESRESNQPQHF.

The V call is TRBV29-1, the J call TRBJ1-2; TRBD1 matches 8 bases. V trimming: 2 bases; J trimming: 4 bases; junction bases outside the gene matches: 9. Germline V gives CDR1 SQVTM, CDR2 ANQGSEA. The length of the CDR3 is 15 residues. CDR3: CSVESGGDLLYGYTF. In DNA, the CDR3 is TGCAGCGTTGAATCAGGGGGCGACCTCCTCTATGGCTACACCTTC.

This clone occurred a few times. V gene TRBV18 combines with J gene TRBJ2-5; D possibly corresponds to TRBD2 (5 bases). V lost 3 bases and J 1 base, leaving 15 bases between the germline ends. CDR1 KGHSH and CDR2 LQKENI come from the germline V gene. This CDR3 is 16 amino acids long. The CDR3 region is CASSPISRTPQETQYF. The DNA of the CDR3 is TGTGCCAGCTCACCGATATCCAGGACTCCCCAAGAGACCCAGTACTTC.

CDR3 bases: TGTGCCAGCAGCTTTGACAGGGGGTACGAGCAGTACTTC. Translated: CASSFDRGYEQYF. The chain carries TRBV11-2 and TRBJ2-7; the match to TRBD1 covers 9 bases. Germline CDR1 SGHAT, CDR2 FQNNGV. Germline trimming cut 3 bases from V and 4 bases from J; bases unmatched to any gene: 1. The CDR3 is made up of 13 amino acids.